This T cell receptor beta chain stems from a study of PD-1 blockade in mismatch repair-deficient tumors. Every patient had mismatch repair deficiency by PCR or immunohistochemistry. Three pembrolizumab responders had their TCRs sequenced. In regard to this clone: Its antigen is as yet unknown.

The V and J ends lost 4 bases and 8 bases, in that order; junction bases with no gene match: 5. The CDR3 covers 13 residues. From germline, CDR1 is SGHDN and CDR2 FVKESK. The repertoire was sequenced with immunoSEQ multiplex PCR; TCRdb's copy has only in-frame clones and lacks some. The top ten clones hold approximately 24% of a sample with approximately 40,000 clones, 70% to 80% of them seen once. Study results and limitations: After pembrolizumab, tumor-resident clones rose rapidly, then generally contracted before radiologic responses.

The TCR comes from an adult with mismatch repair-deficient cancer. This specimen consisted of peripheral blood, obtained 4 weeks after starting pembrolizumab. The rearrangement uses TRBV14 and TRBJ2-1; 7 positions match TRBD2. The CDR3 loop reads CASSRLARDEQFF. The DNA of the CDR3 is TGTGCCAGCAGCCGACTAGCCCGGGATGAGCAGTTCTTC.